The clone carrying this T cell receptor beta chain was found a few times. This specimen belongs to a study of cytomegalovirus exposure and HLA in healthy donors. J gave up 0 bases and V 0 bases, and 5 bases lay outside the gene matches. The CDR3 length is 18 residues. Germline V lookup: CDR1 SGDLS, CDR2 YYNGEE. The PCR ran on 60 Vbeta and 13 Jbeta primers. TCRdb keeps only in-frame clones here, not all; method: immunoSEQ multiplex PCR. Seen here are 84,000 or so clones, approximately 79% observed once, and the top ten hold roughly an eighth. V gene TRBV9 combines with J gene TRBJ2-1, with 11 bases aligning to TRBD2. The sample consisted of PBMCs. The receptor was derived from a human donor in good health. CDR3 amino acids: CASSVATSGGNSYNEQFF. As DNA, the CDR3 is TGTGCCAGCAGCGTAGCTACTAGCGGGGGTAACTCCTACAATGAGCAGTTCTTC.